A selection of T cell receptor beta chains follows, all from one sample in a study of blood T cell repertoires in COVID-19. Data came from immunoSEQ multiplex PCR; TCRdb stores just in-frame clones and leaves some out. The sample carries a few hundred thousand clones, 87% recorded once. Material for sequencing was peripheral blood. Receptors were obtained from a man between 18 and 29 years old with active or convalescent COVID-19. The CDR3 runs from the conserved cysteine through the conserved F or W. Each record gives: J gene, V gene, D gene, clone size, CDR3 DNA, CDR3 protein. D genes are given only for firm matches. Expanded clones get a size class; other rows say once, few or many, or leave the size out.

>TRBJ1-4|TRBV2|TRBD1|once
TGTGCCAGCAAGGATTGGTTGACGGCAGGGGGGAATGAAAAACTGTTTTTT
CASKDWLTAGGNEKLFF
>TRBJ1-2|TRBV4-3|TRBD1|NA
TGCGCCAGCAGCCAAGCGGACAGGGTTGGGTATGGCTACACCTTC
CASSQADRVGYGYTF
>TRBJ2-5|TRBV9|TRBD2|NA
TGTGCCAGCAGCCAGGGACTAGCGGGGCCCCAAGAGACCCAGTACTTC
CASSQGLAGPQETQYF
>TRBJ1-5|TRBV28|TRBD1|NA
TGTGCCAGCAGAATGACAGGGTTTCGTCAGCCCCAGCATTTT
CASRMTGFRQPQHF
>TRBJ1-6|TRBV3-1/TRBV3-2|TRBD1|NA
TGTGCCAGCAGCCAAGGGGGGACAGGGCATAATTCACCCCTCCACTTT
CASSQGGTGHNSPLHF
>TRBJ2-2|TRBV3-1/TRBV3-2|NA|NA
TGTGCCAGCAGCCAACGACGGGCCGGGGAGCTGTTTTTT
CASSQRRAGELFF
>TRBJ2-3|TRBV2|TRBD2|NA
TGTGCCAGCAGTGAAGCGTTAGCGGGAGAATCCCCCGATACGCAGTATTTT
CASSEALAGESPDTQYF
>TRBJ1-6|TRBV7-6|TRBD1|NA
TGTGCCAGCAGCTTAGAGGACAGGGGGGGACACACACATTCACCCCTCCACTTT
CASSLEDRGGHTHSPLHF
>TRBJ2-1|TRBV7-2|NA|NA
TGTGCCAGCCGTTCGGACCCGGCGGGCTACAATGAGCAGTTCTTC
CASRSDPAGYNEQFF
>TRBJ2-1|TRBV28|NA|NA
TGTGCCAGCAGCAGACGTGTCGGCGGGTTGTATAATGAGCAGTTCTTC
CASSRRVGGLYNEQFF
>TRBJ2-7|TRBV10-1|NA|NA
TGCGCCAGCAGTGAGTCTTCGGCGGTTGGATCCTACGAGCAGTACTTC
CASSESSAVGSYEQYF
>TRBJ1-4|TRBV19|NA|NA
TGTGCCAGTCGCGGGGGGAATAGTGAAAAACTGTTTTTT
CASRGGNSEKLFF
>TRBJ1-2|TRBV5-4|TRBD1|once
TGTGCCAGCAGCCAGGACAGGGTGGAAGGCTACACCTTC
CASSQDRVEGYTF
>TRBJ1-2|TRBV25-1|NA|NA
TGTGCCAGCAGTGTGGAACGAACAGAAGGCTCTGGCTACACCTTC
CASSVERTEGSGYTF
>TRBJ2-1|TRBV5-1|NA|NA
TGCGCCAGCAGCTTAGTGAGCTCCTACAATGAGCAGTTCTTC
CASSLVSSYNEQFF
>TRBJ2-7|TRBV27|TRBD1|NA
TGTGCCAGTTCGGGACAGCACTCCTACGAGCAGTACTTC
CASSGQHSYEQYF
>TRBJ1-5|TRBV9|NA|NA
TGTGCCAGCAGCCCCACAGGGAATATCAATCAGCCCCAGCATTTT
CASSPTGNINQPQHF